This T cell receptor beta chain was identified during a study of blood T cells in healthy people across ages. General study results and limits: The fall in TCR beta diversity per million T cells was roughly linear with age.

This CDR3 is 15 amino acids long. Trimming removed 1 base from V and 5 bases from J, with 14 bases in between. Germline-derived CDR1 and CDR2 are MNHEY and SVGAGI. Each sample had at least 6 million PBMCs isolated. Through a sample-barcoded 5' primer and a J-beta primer mix, a second PCR was run for roughly 7 to 12 cycles. Researchers report that a template-switch adaptor with 12 random nucleotides tagged each cDNA molecule. CDR3-containing paired-end reads numbering at least 2.5 million came from each sample. Each CDR3 protein gets one entry after TCRdb re-called the 5' RACE reads with MiXCR. The sample records 1.4 million to 1.5 million distinct CDR3 sequences, around two fifths being singletons. This clonotype was seen more than once but under ten times. Its antigen remains unidentified.

The rearrangement uses TRBV6-5 and TRBJ1-2; a weak D match, TRBD1 (6 bases). The sample consisted of blood. The sequence was collected from a woman under 30 in good health. The CDR3 region is CASSYLLHREYGYTF. The DNA of the CDR3 is TGTGCCAGCAGTTACTTGCTCCACAGGGAGTATGGCTACACCTTC.